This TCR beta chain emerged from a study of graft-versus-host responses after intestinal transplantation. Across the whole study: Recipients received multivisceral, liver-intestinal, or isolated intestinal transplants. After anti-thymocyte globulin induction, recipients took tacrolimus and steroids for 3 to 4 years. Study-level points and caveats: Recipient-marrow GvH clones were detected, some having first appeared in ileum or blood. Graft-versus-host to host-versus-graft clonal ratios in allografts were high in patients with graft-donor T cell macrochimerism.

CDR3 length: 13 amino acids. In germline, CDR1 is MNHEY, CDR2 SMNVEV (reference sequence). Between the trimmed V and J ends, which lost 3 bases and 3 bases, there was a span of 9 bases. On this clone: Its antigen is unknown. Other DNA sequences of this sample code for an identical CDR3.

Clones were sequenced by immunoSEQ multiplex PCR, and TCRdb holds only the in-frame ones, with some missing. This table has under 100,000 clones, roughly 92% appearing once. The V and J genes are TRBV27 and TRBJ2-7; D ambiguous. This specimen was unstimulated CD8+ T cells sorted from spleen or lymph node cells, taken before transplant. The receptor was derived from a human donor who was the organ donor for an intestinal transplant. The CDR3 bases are TGTGCCAGCAGTTTTTCTTCGGGCTACGAGCAGTACTTC. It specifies CASSFSSGYEQYF.